This TCR beta chain was observed in a study of cytomegalovirus exposure and HLA in healthy donors. Primers included in the PCR were 60 Vbeta and 13 Jbeta primers. Profiling relied on immunoSEQ multiplex PCR, and the TCRdb table lists in-frame clones only, not all of them. The table shows around 85,000 clones, with 80% occurring only once. This CDR3 is 13 amino acids long. Germline V gene sequence: CDR1 SNHLY, CDR2 FYNNEI. V was cut by 6 bases and J by 0 bases, with 9 bases left in between. This sequence joins TRBV2 and TRBJ2-7; D perhaps matches TRBD1 (6 bases). Sequencing was carried out using PBMCs. This receptor was taken from a man aged 30-40 years in good health and CMV-seronegative. CDR3 sequence (DNA): TGTGCCAGCAGAGAGGGGGTCTCCTACGAGCAGTACTTC. Its translation is CASREGVSYEQYF.